Sequencing of this T cell receptor (beta chain) was carried out in a study of neurological immune-mediated disorders. 2 million PBMCs stored at -80 C were the source of the unsorted libraries. The V end lost 6 bases, the J end lost 2 bases, and 20 bases lay between the germline ends. There are 16 residues in the CDR3. In germline, CDR1 is DFQATT, CDR2 SNEGSKA (reference sequence). The study's findings and limits: In HTLV-1-associated myelopathy, TCR clonal expansion was greatest, and in multiple sclerosis it was least, below healthy controls. None of the CDR3 amino acid sequences in expanded clones turned up in more than one subject, which points to private repertoires in all groups.

With 10-nucleotide random UMIs included, cDNA was synthesized by 5'RACE. Using its own MiXCR run on the 5' RACE reads, TCRdb lists one record per CDR3 protein. The sample carries approximately 82,000 distinct CDR3 sequences, roughly 14% recorded once. This clonotype has at least ten counts. Its matching antigen is unknown. Sample: PBMCs. The chain joins TRBV20-1 to TRBJ1-5, with D hard to call. The receptor was isolated from a woman aged 45-59 years in good health. The DNA of the CDR3 is TGCAGTGCCGTCCTTCCCCGTTTCCGTGGCAATCAGCCCCAGCATTTT. This translates into CSAVLPRFRGNQPQHF.